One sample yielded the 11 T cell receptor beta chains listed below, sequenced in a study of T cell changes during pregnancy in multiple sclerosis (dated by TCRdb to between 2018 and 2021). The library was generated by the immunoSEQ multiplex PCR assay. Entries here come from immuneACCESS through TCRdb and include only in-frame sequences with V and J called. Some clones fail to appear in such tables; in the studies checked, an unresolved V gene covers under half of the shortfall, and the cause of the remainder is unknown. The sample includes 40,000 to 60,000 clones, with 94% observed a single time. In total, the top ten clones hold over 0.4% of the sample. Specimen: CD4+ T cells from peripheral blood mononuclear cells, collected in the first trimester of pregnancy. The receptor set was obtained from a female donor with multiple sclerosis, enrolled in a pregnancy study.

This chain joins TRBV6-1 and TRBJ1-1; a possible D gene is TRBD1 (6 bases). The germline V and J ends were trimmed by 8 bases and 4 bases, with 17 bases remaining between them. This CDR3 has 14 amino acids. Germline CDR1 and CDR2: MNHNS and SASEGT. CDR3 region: CASWGLQGSTEAFF. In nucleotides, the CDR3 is TGTGCCAGCTGGGGGTTGCAGGGGAGCACTGAAGCTTTCTTT.

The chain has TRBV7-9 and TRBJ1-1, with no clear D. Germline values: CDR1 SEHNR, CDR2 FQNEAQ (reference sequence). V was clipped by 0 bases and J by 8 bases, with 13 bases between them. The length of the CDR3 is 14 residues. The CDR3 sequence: CASSLASRAGEAFF. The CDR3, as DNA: TGTGCCAGCAGCTTAGCCTCAAGGGCGGGGGAAGCTTTCTTT.

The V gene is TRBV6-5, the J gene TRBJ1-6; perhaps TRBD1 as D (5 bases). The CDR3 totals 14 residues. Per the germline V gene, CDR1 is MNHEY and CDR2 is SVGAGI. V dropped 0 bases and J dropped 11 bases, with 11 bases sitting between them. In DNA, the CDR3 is TGTGCCAGCAGTTACTCGGGGGGGACGCCACCCCTCCACTTT. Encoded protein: CASSYSGGTPPLHF.

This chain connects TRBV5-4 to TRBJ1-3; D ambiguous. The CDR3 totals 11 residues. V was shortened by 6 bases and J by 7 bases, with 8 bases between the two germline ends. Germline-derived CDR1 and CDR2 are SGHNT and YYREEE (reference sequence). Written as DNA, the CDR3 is TGTGCCAGCACCCACGGGAACACCATATATTTT. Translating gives CASTHGNTIYF.

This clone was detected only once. CDR3 nucleotides: TGTGCCAGCAGGTCGAGTTATAGCAATCAGCCCCAGCATTTT. This codes for CASRSSYSNQPQHF. This chain connects TRBV6-1 to TRBJ1-5; D unresolved. Germline values: CDR1 MNHNS, CDR2 SASEGT. This CDR3 comprises 14 residues. Trimming cost V 6 bases and J 0 bases, with 9 bases left between them.

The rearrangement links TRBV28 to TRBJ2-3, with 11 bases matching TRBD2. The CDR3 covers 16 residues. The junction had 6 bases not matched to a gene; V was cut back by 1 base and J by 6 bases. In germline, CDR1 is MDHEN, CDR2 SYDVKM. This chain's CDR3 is CASSLFLAGGPDTQYF. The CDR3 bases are TGTGCCAGCAGTTTATTTTTAGCGGGGGGGCCCGATACGCAGTATTTT.

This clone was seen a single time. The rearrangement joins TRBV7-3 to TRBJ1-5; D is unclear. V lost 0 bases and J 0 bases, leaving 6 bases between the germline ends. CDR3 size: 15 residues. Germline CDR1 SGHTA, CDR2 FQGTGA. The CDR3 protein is CASSLTADSNQPQHF. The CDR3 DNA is TGTGCCAGCAGCTTAACTGCAGATAGCAATCAGCCCCAGCATTTT.

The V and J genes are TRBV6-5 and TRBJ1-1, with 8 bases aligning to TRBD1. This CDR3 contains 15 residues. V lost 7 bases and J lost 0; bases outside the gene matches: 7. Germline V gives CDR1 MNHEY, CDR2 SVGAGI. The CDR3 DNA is TGTGCCAGCAAACGGACAGGGACGGTGAACACTGAAGCTTTCTTT. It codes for CASKRTGTVNTEAFF.

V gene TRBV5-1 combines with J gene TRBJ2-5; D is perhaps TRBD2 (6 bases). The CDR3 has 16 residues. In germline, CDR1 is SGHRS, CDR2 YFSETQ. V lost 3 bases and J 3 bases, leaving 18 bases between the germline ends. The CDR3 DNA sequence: TGCGCCAGCAGCTGGACCGGGACTGAAATTAAAGAGACCCAGTACTTC. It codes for CASSWTGTEIKETQYF.

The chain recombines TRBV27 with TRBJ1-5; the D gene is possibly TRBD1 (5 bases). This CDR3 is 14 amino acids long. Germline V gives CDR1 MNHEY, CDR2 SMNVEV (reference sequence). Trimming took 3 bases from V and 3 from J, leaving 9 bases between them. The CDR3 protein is CASSFGGINQPQHF. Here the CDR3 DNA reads TGTGCCAGCAGTTTTGGGGGGATCAATCAGCCCCAGCATTTT.

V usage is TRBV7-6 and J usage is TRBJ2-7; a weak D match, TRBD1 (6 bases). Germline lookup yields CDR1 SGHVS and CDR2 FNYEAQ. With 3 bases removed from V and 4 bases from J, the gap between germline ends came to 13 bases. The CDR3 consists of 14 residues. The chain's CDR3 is CASSFSQGNYEQYF. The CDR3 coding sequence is TGTGCCAGCAGCTTTTCACAGGGCAATTACGAGCAGTACTTC.